This TCR beta chain was sequenced in a study of T cell responses to AZD1222 COVID-19 vaccine. This CDR3 spans 16 amino acids. V trimming: 8 bases; J trimming: 6 bases; junction bases outside the gene matches: 16. Germline V gene sequence: CDR1 LNHDA, CDR2 SQIVND (reference sequence). Here immunoSEQ multiplex PCR was the method, and the copy in TCRdb shows in-frame clones only, minus some. The sample gives roughly 170,000 clones, more than 85% of which show up once; more than 0.8% is in the top ten. This clonotype was obtained from an adult in good health. V is TRBV19 and J is TRBJ2-3; the match to TRBD2 covers 8 bases. The sequencing here drew on peripheral blood, taken on day 0 of AZD1222 vaccination. The CDR3 here is CASGKGGTSGMDTQYF. Here the CDR3 DNA reads TGTGCCAGTGGGAAGGGAGGCACTAGCGGCATGGATACGCAGTATTTT.